Below, 20 T cell receptor beta chains from the same sample are listed, as sequenced in a study of T cell responses to AZD1222 COVID-19 vaccine. Assay used: immunoSEQ multiplex PCR; TCRdb lists only in-frame clones, some missing. Here the sample spans around 100,000 clones, approximately 87% being singletons. Material: peripheral blood, obtained on day 0 of AZD1222 vaccination. These receptors were collected from an adult in good health.

The chain combines TRBV7-2 with TRBJ2-3; D is tentatively TRBD1 or TRBD2 (7 bases each). The CDR3 has 14 amino acids. Trimming took 1 base from V and 6 from J, leaving 11 bases between them. CDR1 SGHTA and CDR2 FQGNSA come from the germline V gene. The CDR3 bases are TGTGCCAGCAGCTTAGGGCAGGGGGGGGATACGCAGTATTTT. This gives the protein CASSLGQGGDTQYF.

In its sample, this clone was seen once. The V call is TRBV3-1 (or the pseudogene TRBV3-2), the J call TRBJ1-5; TRBD1 aligns across 7 bases. CDR1 and CDR2 (germline): LGHDT, YNNKEL (reference sequence). The CDR3 covers 17 residues. With 4 bases clipped from V and 4 bases from J, the junction kept 13 bases outside the gene matches. The CDR3 DNA reads as TGTGCCAGCAGCCGGTGGGACAGCGAAGGTAATAATCAGCCCCAGCATTTT. Its translation: CASSRWDSEGNNQPQHF.

The CDR3 DNA reads TGTGCCAGCAGTCTCAGGATTTTAACTGAAGCTTTCTTT. Protein: CASSLRILTEAFF. The chain has TRBV2 and TRBJ1-1; D gene uncertain. The CDR3 extends over 13 amino acids. Deletions cut 5 bases from V and 5 bases from J, with 12 bases between. Looked up from germline, CDR1 is SNHLY and CDR2 is FYNNEI. Based on the CDR3 plus reference TRBV2 and TRBJ1-1, the full variable domain is EPEVTQTPSHQVTQMGQEVILRCVPISNHLYFYWYRQILGQKVEFLVSFYNNEISEKSEIFDDQFSVERPDGSNFTLKIRSTKLEDSAMYFCASSLRILTEAFFGQGTRLTVV.

The J gene is TRBJ1-2, the V gene TRBV29-1; the D gene is possibly TRBD1 (5 bases). V was trimmed by 4 bases and J by 7 bases, leaving 19 bases between them. This CDR3 has 14 amino acids. Germline CDR1 and CDR2: SQVTM and ANQGSEA. The CDR3 reads CSVVSGTQISGYTF. The CDR3 bases are TGCAGCGTTGTGTCCGGGACCCAAATCAGTGGCTACACCTTC.

V and J are TRBV19 and TRBJ1-5; 8 bases match TRBD1. The CDR3 totals 15 residues. V was pared by 5 bases and J by 4 bases, with 7 bases of the junction left unmatched. Germline V gives CDR1 LNHDA, CDR2 SQIVND (reference sequence). The chain's CDR3 is CASSATGGWNQPQHF. The CDR3 DNA reads TGTGCCAGTAGTGCTACAGGGGGTTGGAATCAGCCCCAGCATTTT.

V and J are TRBV6-2 or TRBV6-3 and TRBJ1-4; unclear D gene. CDR3 length: 14 amino acids. Trimming shortened V by 4 bases and J by 4 bases, and 10 bases separated the two germline ends. Germline V gives CDR1 MNHEY, CDR2 SVGEGT. Here the CDR3 reads CASSSRVINEKLFF. The CDR3 DNA reads as TGTGCCAGCAGTTCCCGGGTTATTAATGAAAAACTGTTTTTT.

This chain links TRBV5-1 with TRBJ1-1; D remains unclear. Trimming removed 4 bases from V and 3 bases from J, with 13 bases in between. CDR1 and CDR2 from the germline V gene are SGHRS and YFSETQ. This CDR3 has 14 amino acids. The DNA for the CDR3 is TGCGCCAGCAGCCTCGGAGGCGGTTACACTGAAGCTTTCTTT. It specifies CASSLGGGYTEAFF. The whole variable domain, remainder taken from reference TRBV5-1 and TRBJ1-1, is KAGVTQTPRYLIKTRGQQVTLSCSPISGHRSVSWYQQTPGQGLQFLFEYFSETQRNKGNFPGRFSGRQFSNSRSEMNVSTLELGDSALYLCASSLGGGYTEAFFGQGTRLTVV.

The chain has TRBV18 and TRBJ2-1, with D possibly matching TRBD1 (5 bases). CDR3 length: 13 residues. The V and J ends lost 3 bases and 9 bases respectively, with 12 bases between them. CDR1 and CDR2 from the germline V gene are KGHSH and LQKENI. The CDR3 spells CASSPFRVSEQFF. The DNA for the CDR3 is TGTGCCAGCTCACCCTTCAGGGTATCTGAGCAGTTCTTC.

The genes are TRBV5-1 and TRBJ2-4; D is tentatively TRBD1 or TRBD2 (5 bases each). Germline assignment: CDR1 SGHRS and CDR2 YFSETQ. The CDR3 has 15 amino acids. The V end was cut by 0 bases, the J end by 6 bases, with 13 bases between. The CDR3 sequence: CASSLAGPGINIQYF. The CDR3 nucleotides read TGCGCCAGCAGCTTGGCGGGGCCTGGGATAAACATTCAGTACTTC.

This clone came up once. The V and J genes are TRBV5-4 and TRBJ2-7, with 12 positions matching TRBD2. The CDR3 runs 16 residues. Germline V gene data show CDR1 as SGHNT and CDR2 as YYREEE (reference sequence). The V and J ends lost 0 bases and 6 bases, in that order; junction bases with no gene match: 7. CDR3 in DNA: TGTGCCAGCAGCTTGGGAGGACTAGCGGGACGAGGCGAGCAGTACTTC. Its protein product is CASSLGGLAGRGEQYF. Full variable domain (remainder filled in from reference TRBV5-4 and TRBJ2-7): ETGVTQSPTHLIKTRGQQVTLRCSSQSGHNTVSWYQQALGQGPQFIFQYYREEENGRGNFPPRFSGLQFPNYSSELNVNALELDDSALYLCASSLGGLAGRGEQYFGPGTRLTVT.

The chain joins TRBV9 to TRBJ1-5; D is possibly TRBD1 (5 bases). V was shortened by 0 bases and J by 7 bases, with 14 bases between the two germline ends. Germline V lookup: CDR1 SGDLS, CDR2 YYNGEE. This CDR3 has 15 residues. The CDR3 loop is CASSVAPGIGQPQHF. CDR3 in DNA: TGTGCCAGCAGCGTAGCTCCAGGGATAGGGCAGCCCCAGCATTTT.

This chain links TRBV9 with TRBJ1-4; D remains unclear. CDR3 size: 14 residues. CDR1 is SGDLS, CDR2 YYNGEE, per germline. V was pared by 3 bases and J by 2 bases, with 8 bases between. The CDR3 region has the DNA TGTGCCAGCAGCGCGAGGGTGACTAATGAAAAACTGTTTTTT. Translation gives CASSARVTNEKLFF.

The V call is TRBV5-1, the J call TRBJ1-1; D is unresolved. CDR3 length: 14 residues. Germline V gene lookup returns CDR1 SGHRS and CDR2 YFSETQ. V was trimmed by 6 bases and J by 3 bases, leaving 15 bases between them. CDR3 DNA sequence: TGCGCCAGCAAACCGGTCCTTCTGGACACTGAAGCTTTCTTT. This gives the protein CASKPVLLDTEAFF.

The chain couples TRBV6-5 to TRBJ1-2; possibly TRBD1 for D (6 bases). CDR3 length equals 15 residues. The germline V and J ends were trimmed by 8 bases and 5 bases, with 21 bases remaining between them. CDR1 and CDR2 (germline): MNHEY, SVGAGI. In DNA form, the CDR3 reads TGTGCCAGCCACAGGACAGCCTTGACTGCTTATGGCTACACCTTC. Translation: CASHRTALTAYGYTF.

The rearrangement uses TRBV18 and TRBJ2-6; D not resolved. The germline gives CDR1 KGHSH, CDR2 LQKENI. This CDR3 is built from 17 residues. V was clipped by 3 bases and J by 0 bases, with 12 bases between them. In DNA form, the CDR3 reads TGTGCCAGCTCACCTCTTCCTTTGTTCTCTGGGGCCAACGTCCTGACTTTC. This sequence encodes CASSPLPLFSGANVLTF.

The chain carries TRBV5-4 and TRBJ1-4; D ambiguous. The CDR3 spans 15 residues. V lost 4 bases, J lost 0 bases, and 10 bases lay in between. Germline CDR1 reads SGHNT; CDR2 reads YYREEE (reference sequence). CDR3 sequence: CASSRGLATNEKLFF. In DNA, the CDR3 is TGTGCCAGCAGCCGCGGACTCGCAACTAATGAAAAACTGTTTTTT. The complete variable domain, with remaining parts taken from reference TRBV5-4 and TRBJ1-4, reads ETGVTQSPTHLIKTRGQQVTLRCSSQSGHNTVSWYQQALGQGPQFIFQYYREEENGRGNFPPRFSGLQFPNYSSELNVNALELDDSALYLCASSRGLATNEKLFFGSGTQLSVL.

J is TRBJ1-3 and V is TRBV7-8, with 7 bases lining up with TRBD1. CDR1 SGHVS and CDR2 FQNEAQ come from the germline V gene. The CDR3 is 15 residues long. V lost 5 bases to trimming and J lost 4 bases; unmatched junction nucleotides: 8. The CDR3 nucleotides read TGTGCCAGCAGCCGCATACCGGGACAGGGAAACACCATATATTTT. This sequence encodes CASSRIPGQGNTIYF.

V is TRBV10-3 and J is TRBJ2-1, with 11 bases aligning to TRBD2. Trimming took 10 bases from V and 0 from J; bases not matched to a gene: 8. The CDR3 runs 16 residues. The germline CDR1 and CDR2 sequences are ENHRY and SYGVKD. The CDR3 bases are TGTGCCAGCACCCGGGGACTAGCGGACTCCTACAATGAGCAGTTCTTC. The encoded protein is CASTRGLADSYNEQFF.

The CDR3 spells CASSSPGQGDTEAFF. The DNA of the CDR3 is TGTGCCAGCAGCTCCCCCGGACAGGGGGACACTGAAGCTTTCTTT. The chain carries TRBV28 and TRBJ1-1, with 10 bases identical to TRBD1. Germline CDR1 and CDR2: MDHEN and SYDVKM. The V gene end was trimmed by 6 bases and the J gene end by 3 bases; junction bases not matched to a gene: 7. There are 15 residues in the CDR3.

The chain employs TRBV5-1 and TRBJ1-5; a weak D match, TRBD1 (6 bases). Trimming took off 0 bases at V and 7 bases at J, with 8 bases between the two ends. CDR1 and CDR2 from the germline V gene are SGHRS and YFSETQ. The CDR3 length is 13 residues. The CDR3 is CASSLAGDQPQHF. The DNA of the CDR3 is TGCGCCAGCAGCTTGGCAGGGGACCAGCCCCAGCATTTT. Combining the CDR3 with reference TRBV5-1 and TRBJ1-5 gives the whole variable domain KAGVTQTPRYLIKTRGQQVTLSCSPISGHRSVSWYQQTPGQGLQFLFEYFSETQRNKGNFPGRFSGRQFSNSRSEMNVSTLELGDSALYLCASSLAGDQPQHFGDGTRLSIL.